This is a list of T cell receptor beta chains from one sample in a study of cytomegalovirus exposure and HLA in healthy donors. Produced via immunoSEQ multiplex PCR; TCRdb's table is partial and in-frame only. The repertoire holds some 140,000 clones, 70% to 80% seen once, with roughly 13% in the top ten. Material: PBMCs. These TCRs come from a man aged 30 to 45 in good health and CMV-seropositive. The CDR3 runs from the conserved cysteine through the conserved F or W. The order of the fields is clone size, J gene, V gene, D gene, CDR3 length, CDR3 protein, CDR3 DNA. A D gene is named only where the DNA matches it firmly. A clone size is listed for some rows: how often the clone was seen (once, few, many), or a class if it is expanded.

NA,TRBJ1-5,TRBV2,TRBD1,15,CASSSLQGSNQPQHF,TGTGCCAGCAGCTCACTACAGGGGTCCAATCAGCCCCAGCATTTT
NA,TRBJ2-5,TRBV7-9,TRBD1,17,CASSPFRDRGHQETQYF,TGTGCCAGCAGCCCATTCCGGGACAGGGGTCATCAAGAGACCCAGTACTTC
NA,TRBJ2-1,TRBV4-1,TRBD2,13,CASSLGLADEQFF,TGCGCCAGCAGCCTGGGACTAGCGGATGAGCAGTTCTTC
few,TRBJ2-7,TRBV5-1,TRBD2,13,CASSPREGHEQYF,TGCGCCAGCAGCCCCCGGGAGGGCCACGAGCAGTACTTC
NA,TRBJ1-6,TRBV5-4,TRBD1,15,CASSGQARGDSPLHF,TGTGCCAGCAGCGGACAGGCAAGGGGAGATTCACCCCTCCACTTT
NA,TRBJ1-3,TRBV28,NA,17,CASSLWGREASGNTIYF,TGTGCCAGCAGTTTATGGGGCAGGGAGGCCTCTGGAAACACCATATATTTT
NA,TRBJ1-5,TRBV19,TRBD1,17,CASSTGRTGIFYGPQHF,TGTGCCAGTAGTACCGGAAGGACAGGTATATTTTACGGGCCCCAGCATTTT
NA,TRBJ1-1,TRBV5-6,NA,14,CASSFSQSNTEAFF,TGTGCCAGCAGCTTCTCACAGTCAAACACTGAAGCTTTCTTT
few,TRBJ2-3,TRBV2,TRBD2,15,CASRGLAGLGDTQYF,TGTGCCAGCAGAGGGCTAGCGGGATTGGGAGATACGCAGTATTTT
NA,TRBJ2-7,TRBV7-6,TRBD2,15,CASSFTSGRDYEQYF,TGTGCCAGCAGCTTTACCAGCGGGAGAGACTACGAGCAGTACTTC